The next 19 T cell receptor beta chains were all read from a single sample in a study of cytomegalovirus exposure and HLA in healthy donors. PCR employed 60 Vbeta and 13 Jbeta primers. Generated by immunoSEQ multiplex PCR, the TCRdb table keeps only in-frame clones and is missing some. This sample has more than 90,000 clones; roughly four fifths occur once, and the top ten carry about 10%. The sequencing sample was made of PBMCs. All receptors come from a man between 50 and 59 years old in good health and CMV-seronegative.

This chain links TRBV4-3 with TRBJ2-7; no clear D. This CDR3 region has 13 residues. V lost 2 bases and J 4 bases, leaving 9 bases between the germline ends. CDR1 is LGHNA, CDR2 YSLEER, per germline. CDR3 loop: CASSQFRFYEQYF. The CDR3 bases are TGCGCCAGCAGCCAATTCCGTTTTTACGAGCAGTACTTC.

This clone turned up a few times. This sequence joins TRBV6-5 and TRBJ1-2; perhaps TRBD1 as D (6 bases). V gave up 5 bases and J gave up 8 bases, with 15 bases separating them. The CDR3 loop spans 13 amino acids. Germline-derived CDR1 and CDR2 are MNHEY and SVGAGI. DNA for the CDR3: TGTGCCAGCAGTGAATATCAGGGGTACGGCTACACCTTC. It encodes CASSEYQGYGYTF.

The chain uses TRBV27 and TRBJ2-7; possible D gene TRBD2, 5 bases. Deletions cut 5 bases from V and 5 bases from J, with 16 bases between. Germline V gene lookup returns CDR1 MNHEY and CDR2 SMNVEV (reference sequence). CDR3 size: 14 residues. The CDR3 region is CASSPRGKGNEQYF. CDR3 DNA: TGTGCCAGCAGTCCCCGGGGAAAAGGGAACGAGCAGTACTTC.

The chain carries TRBV11-2 and TRBJ2-7; no firm D call. V lost 6 bases and J 3 bases, leaving 12 bases between the germline ends. The CDR3 has 13 residues. Germline assignment: CDR1 SGHAT and CDR2 FQNNGV. CDR3 DNA: TGTGCCAGCAGGCGTGGTCCGGTCTACGAGCAGTACTTC. It translates to CASRRGPVYEQYF.

This clone has only one observation. The chain carries TRBV6-6 and TRBJ2-7; 8 positions match TRBD1. The CDR3 has 15 residues. The V gene's germline CDR1 is MNHNY and CDR2 SVGAGI (reference sequence). The junction had 5 bases not matched to a gene; V was cut back by 4 bases and J by 0 bases. The CDR3 is CASSWGTGPSYEQYF. CDR3 in DNA: TGTGCCAGCAGTTGGGGGACAGGTCCCTCCTACGAGCAGTACTTC.

The chain carries TRBV11-2 and TRBJ2-7; a weak D match, TRBD2 (6 bases). Trimming took off 4 bases at V and 2 bases at J, with 18 bases between the two ends. Germline V gives CDR1 SGHAT, CDR2 FQNNGV. The CDR3 has 16 amino acids. CDR3 amino acids: CASSSTQRAGTYEQYF. The DNA of the CDR3 is TGTGCCAGCAGCTCCACCCAGCGGGCCGGGACCTACGAGCAGTACTTC.

This chain uses TRBV19 with TRBJ1-1; TRBD1 matches at 7 bases. Looked up from germline, CDR1 is LNHDA and CDR2 is SQIVND (reference sequence). The CDR3 runs to 14 residues. With 5 bases clipped from V and 1 base from J, the junction kept 4 bases outside the gene matches. CDR3: CASSSWTGNTEAFF. CDR3 DNA sequence: TGTGCCAGTAGTTCGTGGACAGGGAACACTGAAGCTTTCTTT.

In DNA, the CDR3 is TGTGCCAGCAGCTTGCAGGGATCCAGCTCCTACGAGCAGTACTTC. It translates to CASSLQGSSSYEQYF. V usage is TRBV7-9 and J usage is TRBJ2-7; D may be TRBD1 (5 bases). Germline loops: CDR1 SEHNR, CDR2 FQNEAQ (reference sequence). V lost 3 bases, J lost 0 bases, and 12 bases lay in between. The CDR3 runs to 15 residues. Using reference TRBV7-9 and TRBJ2-7 for the parts outside the CDR3, the full variable domain is DTGVSQNPRHKITKRGQNVTFRCDPISEHNRLYWYRQTLGQGPEFLTYFQNEAQLEKSRLLSDRFSAERPKGSFSTLEIQRTEQGDSAMYLCASSLQGSSSYEQYFGPGTRLTVT.

This clone has more than one count but fewer than ten. The V gene is TRBV5-5, the J gene TRBJ2-5, with a weak D call TRBD2 (5 bases). Trimming took off 0 bases at V and 4 bases at J, with 13 bases between the two ends. Per the germline V gene, CDR1 is SGHKS and CDR2 is YYEKEE (reference sequence). This CDR3 comprises 15 residues. This CDR3 reads CASSLGYGVGETQYF. CDR3 bases: TGTGCCAGCAGCTTGGGATACGGGGTGGGAGAGACCCAGTACTTC.

The chain employs TRBV6-6 and TRBJ2-2; D not certain. Germline CDR1 MNHNY, CDR2 SVGAGI (reference sequence). The CDR3 extends over 13 amino acids. Trimming stripped 0 bases from V and 4 bases from J, with 3 bases between. As DNA, the CDR3 is TGTGCCAGCAGTTACTCCTCCACCGGGGAGCTGTTTTTT. This gives the protein CASSYSSTGELFF.

The CDR3 region is CASTWDRRDGELFF. In nucleotides, the CDR3 is TGTGCCAGCACCTGGGACAGGCGTGACGGGGAGCTGTTTTTT. This chain uses TRBV5-8 with TRBJ2-2; TRBD1 matches at 8 bases. CDR1 and CDR2 from the germline V gene are SGHTS and YDEGEE. This CDR3 has 14 residues. V dropped 6 bases and J dropped 7; count of bases not matched to a gene: 8. Supplemented by reference TRBV5-8 and TRBJ2-2, the full variable domain reads EAGVTQSPTHLIKTRGQQATLRCSPISGHTSVYWYQQALGLGLQFLLWYDEGEERNRGNFPPRFSGRQFPNYSSELNVNALELEDSALYLCASTWDRRDGELFFGEGSRLTVL.

This chain links TRBV5-4 with TRBJ2-3; D not resolved. Trimming pared 4 bases from V and 2 bases from J, leaving 11 bases between. The CDR3 length is 14 residues. CDR1 SGHNT and CDR2 YYREEE come from the germline V gene (reference sequence). DNA for the CDR3: TGTGCCAGCAGCCCCCAGAGGTACACAGATACGCAGTATTTT. Amino acid sequence: CASSPQRYTDTQYF.

The gene calls are TRBV28 and TRBJ1-5, with a possible D match to TRBD1 (6 bases). The germline V gene has CDR1 MDHEN and CDR2 SYDVKM. The CDR3 is 15 residues long. V was clipped by 5 bases and J by 3 bases, with 14 bases between them. CDR3 sequence reads: CASSASGHNNQPQHF. CDR3 DNA sequence: TGTGCCAGCAGTGCCTCGGGACATAACAATCAGCCCCAGCATTTT.

In regard to this clone: Other nucleotide sequences in the sample specify the same CDR3. The J gene is TRBJ2-7, the V gene TRBV14, with 9 bases aligning to TRBD1. The CDR3 spans 14 residues. Trimming took 6 bases from V and 4 from J; bases not matched to a gene: 7. Germline CDR1 is SGHDN and CDR2 is FVKESK. The CDR3 DNA reads TGTGCCAGCAGTCAGGGACAGGGTTGGTACGAGCAGTACTTC. It encodes CASSQGQGWYEQYF.

The sample holds one count of this clone. V and J are TRBV7-8 and TRBJ1-1, with D unclear. The V end was cut by 1 base, the J end by 1 base, with 10 bases between. Germline V gives CDR1 SGHVS, CDR2 FQNEAQ. This CDR3 spans 15 amino acids. As DNA, the CDR3 is TGTGCCAGCAGCTTAGGAGGAGGTGGGAACACTGAAGCTTTCTTT. Translating it yields CASSLGGGGNTEAFF.

V and J are TRBV28 and TRBJ1-5, with D uncertain. CDR3 length: 16 amino acids. Germline lookup yields CDR1 MDHEN and CDR2 SYDVKM. Trimming stripped 5 bases from V and 3 bases from J, with 17 bases between. This CDR3 is CASSALLRGNNQPQHF. The CDR3 DNA reads TGTGCCAGCAGTGCGTTGCTTCGAGGAAACAATCAGCCCCAGCATTTT.

The V call is TRBV27, the J call TRBJ2-2, with D maybe TRBD1 (7 bases). V was pared by 6 bases and J by 6 bases, with 11 bases between. The V gene's germline CDR1 is MNHEY and CDR2 SMNVEV (reference sequence). This CDR3 region has 13 residues. As DNA, the CDR3 is TGTGCCAGCAGCCTCAGGGGGGCCGGGGAGCTGTTTTTT. Amino acids: CASSLRGAGELFF.

The chain employs TRBV6-5 and TRBJ2-5; a weak D match, TRBD2 (5 bases). This CDR3 spans 16 amino acids. Germline lookup yields CDR1 MNHEY and CDR2 SVGAGI. V lost 3 bases and J lost 4, with 18 bases in between. The CDR3 DNA reads TGTGCCAGCAGTTATGACGGTTGGCTCCGGGGAGAGACCCAGTACTTC. It is translated as CASSYDGWLRGETQYF.

This clone turned up a few times. The genes are TRBV6-5 and TRBJ2-6, with D tentatively TRBD1 (6 bases). CDR3 length: 14 residues. The germline CDR1 and CDR2 sequences are MNHEY and SVGAGI. The V and J ends lost 6 bases and 4 bases respectively, with 10 bases between them. CDR3 loop: CASRRQGGANVLTF. CDR3 nucleotide sequence: TGTGCCAGCAGGAGGCAGGGGGGGGCCAACGTCCTGACTTTC.